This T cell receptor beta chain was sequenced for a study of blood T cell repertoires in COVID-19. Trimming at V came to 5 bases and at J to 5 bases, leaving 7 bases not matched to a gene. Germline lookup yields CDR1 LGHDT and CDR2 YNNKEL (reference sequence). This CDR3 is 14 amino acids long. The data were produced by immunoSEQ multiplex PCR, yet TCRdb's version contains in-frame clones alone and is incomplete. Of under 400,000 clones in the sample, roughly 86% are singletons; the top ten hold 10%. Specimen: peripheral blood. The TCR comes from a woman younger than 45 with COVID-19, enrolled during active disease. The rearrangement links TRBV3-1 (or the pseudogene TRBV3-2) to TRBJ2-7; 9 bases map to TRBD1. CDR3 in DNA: TGTGCCAGCAGCGAGTCCGGGACAGGGAACGAGCAGTACTTC. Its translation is CASSESGTGNEQYF.